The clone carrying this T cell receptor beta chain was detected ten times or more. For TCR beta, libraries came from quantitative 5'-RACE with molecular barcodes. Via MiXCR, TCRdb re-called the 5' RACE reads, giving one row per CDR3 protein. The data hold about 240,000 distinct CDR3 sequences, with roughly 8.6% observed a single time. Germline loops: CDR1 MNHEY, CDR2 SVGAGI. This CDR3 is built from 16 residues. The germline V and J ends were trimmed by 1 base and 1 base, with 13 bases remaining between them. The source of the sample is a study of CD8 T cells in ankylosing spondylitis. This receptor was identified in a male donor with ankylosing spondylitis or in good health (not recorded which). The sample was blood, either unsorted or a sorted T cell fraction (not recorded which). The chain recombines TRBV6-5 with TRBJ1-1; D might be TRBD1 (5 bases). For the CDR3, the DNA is TGTGCCAGCAGTTACTTATCCGGGGGGGGGAACACTGAAGCTTTCTTT. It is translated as CASSYLSGGGNTEAFF.